These 6 T cell receptor beta chains came from one sample sequenced in a study of cytomegalovirus exposure and HLA in healthy donors. PCR amplification relied on 60 Vbeta primers (plus 13 Jbeta primers). The method was immunoSEQ multiplex PCR; TCRdb's version includes in-frame clones alone and lacks a portion of them. The sample has 150,000 to 200,000 clones, 85% seen once. The specimen sequenced was PBMCs. These receptors were collected from a woman aged 50 to 60 in good health and CMV-seronegative.

This chain connects TRBV10-1 to TRBJ2-3; 7 bases line up with TRBD2. This CDR3 spans 15 amino acids. The ends lost 2 bases at V and 3 bases at J; junction bases unmatched: 5. In germline, CDR1 is WNHNN, CDR2 SYGVQD (reference sequence). This CDR3 reads CASSERGSGTDTQYF. In DNA, the CDR3 is TGCGCCAGCAGTGAGCGCGGGAGTGGGACAGATACGCAGTATTTT.

This chain connects TRBV4-1 to TRBJ2-7; D is uncertain. Trimming pared 4 bases from V and 1 base from J, leaving 11 bases between. Germline lookup yields CDR1 MGHRA and CDR2 YSYEKL. The length of the CDR3 is 14 residues. The CDR3 DNA reads as TGCGCCAGCAGCCTTACCAGCGCTTCCTACGAGCAGTACTTC. Its translation: CASSLTSASYEQYF.

The gene calls are TRBV28 and TRBJ1-4; no firm D call. V lost 3 bases to trimming and J lost 6 bases, with 2 bases between them. The CDR3 runs 11 residues. In germline, CDR1 is MDHEN, CDR2 SYDVKM. The CDR3 coding sequence is TGTGCCAGCAGTTTCGATGAAAAACTGTTTTTT. It translates to CASSFDEKLFF.

The chain joins TRBV5-6 to TRBJ1-2; 7 bases fit TRBD1. V shed 3 bases, J shed 7 bases, and the junction held 6 bases outside the gene matches. The CDR3 totals 13 residues. Germline CDR1 reads SGHDT; CDR2 reads YYEEEE. CDR3 bases: TGTGCCAGCAGCTCCGGGACAGTCGGTGGCTACACCTTC. Encoded protein: CASSSGTVGGYTF.

This sequence joins TRBV9 and TRBJ1-1, with D possibly TRBD1 on 5 matching bases. Germline V CDR1 and CDR2: SGDLS, YYNGEE. V shed 3 bases and J shed 1 base, with 19 bases lying between them. The CDR3 loop spans 17 amino acids. CDR3 in amino acids: CASSADPIHRRNTEAFF. In DNA, the CDR3 is TGTGCCAGCAGCGCCGATCCCATTCACAGGCGGAACACTGAAGCTTTCTTT.

This clone turned up a few times. A junction boundary mismatches the germline segment, possibly from a read error. The V gene is TRBV6-6, the J gene TRBJ2-7; 9 bases line up with TRBD1. From germline, CDR1 is MNHNY and CDR2 SVGAGI (reference sequence). The CDR3 has 14 amino acids. The CDR3 DNA reads TGTGCCAGCAGCCGGGGACAGGGAATCTCCTTCCTCTCCTTC. The encoded protein is CASSRGQGISFLSF.